The 20 T cell receptor beta chains in this list originate from one sample, sequenced in a study of tumor-infiltrating lymphocytes in primary liver carcinoma. Germline DNA was extracted alongside blood RNA, which was obtained from unsorted whole blood. TCR beta cDNA was reverse-transcribed from roughly 0.45 ug of total RNA. The reaction used a constant-region primer and ProtoScript II reverse transcriptase. A slightly modified ARM-PCR protocol with three nested multiplex PCR rounds produced these TCR beta libraries. Rounds one and two of PCR, each of 10 cycles, were primed with TRBV1-TRBV30 forward primers and a C-beta reverse primer. TCRdb passed the multiplex PCR reads through MiXCR, listing each CDR3 protein once. The data hold approximately 320,000 distinct CDR3 sequences, with around three fifths observed a single time. Sequenced input: peripheral blood. The receptors were gathered from a woman under 40 with primary liver carcinoma and hepatitis B virus infection.

The table lists this clonotype with a few counts. The J gene is TRBJ2-5, the V gene TRBV12-3 or TRBV12-4, with 8 bases matching TRBD2. The V gene end was trimmed by 3 bases and the J gene end by 7 bases; junction bases not matched to a gene: 13. The CDR3 contains 16 residues. Written as DNA, the CDR3 is TGTGCCAGCAGTTTTACCCCGGGACTAGTCCCAGGGACCCAGTACTTC. This translates into CASSFTPGLVPGTQYF.

Turning to this clonotype: This may come from a read error, since a much larger clone is one base off. This chain uses TRBV5-5 with TRBJ1-5, with a tentative D call TRBD1 (5 bases). CDR3 size: 16 residues. CDR1 and CDR2 (germline): SGHKS, YYEKEE (reference sequence). V was cut by 4 bases and J by 5 bases, with 19 bases left in between. In DNA, the CDR3 is TGTGCCAGCAGCCATATGTCGGGGAGAGGGGATCAGCCCCAGCATTTT. It translates to CASSHMSGRGDQPQHF.

This clonotype has ten or more counts. CDR3 sequence reads: CASSPPGQMNTGELFF. CDR3 sequence (DNA): TGTGCCAGCAGTCCTCCGGGACAGATGAACACCGGGGAGCTGTTTTTT. The chain employs TRBV12-3 or TRBV12-4 and TRBJ2-2; 7 bases line up with TRBD1. The CDR3 loop spans 16 amino acids. Trimming took 5 bases from V and 1 from J; bases not matched to a gene: 7.

The chain recombines TRBV29-1 with TRBJ2-3; D perhaps matches TRBD1 (5 bases). Germline CDR1 SQVTM, CDR2 ANQGSEA. There are 12 residues in the CDR3. Trimming shortened V by 8 bases and J by 5 bases, and 14 bases separated the two germline ends. Here the CDR3 reads CSFQQVGDTQYF. In nucleotides, the CDR3 is TGCAGCTTCCAACAGGTTGGAGATACGCAGTATTTT.

This chain connects TRBV20-1 to TRBJ1-2; D call uncertain. Germline V gene lookup returns CDR1 DFQATT and CDR2 SNEGSKA (reference sequence). This CDR3 spans 12 amino acids. V lost 7 bases to trimming and J lost 5 bases, with 14 bases between them. For the CDR3, the DNA is TGCAGTGTTCAAATCCCGGGGTATGGCTACACCTTC. It is translated as CSVQIPGYGYTF.

On this clonotype: A much larger clone is a single base away; this may be a read error. J is TRBJ2-3 and V is TRBV11-2; no clear D gene. The V gene's germline CDR1 is SGHAT and CDR2 FQNNGV. V lost 2 bases to trimming and J lost 7 bases, with 13 bases between them. The CDR3 has 14 amino acids. CDR3 bases: TGTGCCAGCAGCTTAAGGTCTGCTTTGTATACGCAGTATTTT. Protein: CASSLRSALYTQYF.

This clonotype was detected only a few times. The chain links TRBV6-5 to TRBJ2-7; tentative D call: TRBD2 (7 bases). Germline V gene data show CDR1 as MNHEY and CDR2 as SVGAGI. The CDR3 consists of 15 residues. Deletions cut 5 bases from V and 6 bases from J, with 20 bases between. Here the CDR3 DNA reads TGTGCCAGCAGTGGGAACTGGGGAGGGGGTACCGAGCAGTACTTC. It codes for CASSGNWGGGTEQYF.

The chain recombines TRBV13 with TRBJ2-7, with 8 positions matching TRBD1. The germline gives CDR1 PRHDT, CDR2 FYEKMQ (reference sequence). This CDR3 is 15 amino acids long. With V trimmed by 6 bases and J by 1 base, 8 bases remained unmatched. CDR3 in DNA: TGTGCCAGCAGAGTGGGACAGGTAAATTCCTACGAGCAGTACTTC. This sequence encodes CASRVGQVNSYEQYF.

CDR3 in DNA: TGTGCCAGCAGTTTTGGGGCTCGGGCGGGCACCGGGGAGCTGTTTTTT. As protein: CASSFGARAGTGELFF. The chain couples TRBV12-3 or TRBV12-4 to TRBJ2-2; the D gene could be TRBD1 or TRBD2 (5 bases each). Between the trimmed V and J ends, which lost 3 bases and 4 bases, there was a span of 15 bases. The CDR3 extends over 16 amino acids.

This clonotype was counted many times. V usage is TRBV29-1 and J usage is TRBJ2-5, with a possible D match to TRBD1 (6 bases). CDR3 length equals 13 residues. The germline CDR1 and CDR2 sequences are SQVTM and ANQGSEA. V lost 4 bases to trimming and J lost 1 base, with 10 bases between them. This chain's CDR3 is CSVGGQPQETQYF. In DNA, the CDR3 is TGCAGCGTTGGGGGGCAACCCCAAGAGACCCAGTACTTC. The full variable domain, in which reference TRBV29-1 and TRBJ2-5 provide the parts outside the CDR3, is SAVISQKPSRDICQRGTSLTIQCQVDSQVTMMFWYRQQPGQSLTLIATANQGSEATYESGFVIDKFPISRPNLTFSTLTVSNMSPEDSSIYLCSVGGQPQETQYFGPGTRLLVL.

The gene calls are TRBV7-8 and TRBJ2-6; TRBD1 aligns across 7 bases. Germline-derived CDR1 and CDR2 are SGHVS and FQNEAQ. There are 18 residues in the CDR3. J was trimmed by 0 bases and V by 7 bases; bases with no gene match: 12. CDR3 residues: CASNRRDSPLSGANVLTF. The CDR3 DNA follows: TGTGCCAGCAATCGCCGGGACAGCCCCCTCTCTGGGGCCAACGTCCTGACTTTC.

This clonotype was counted a few times. The CDR3 DNA is TGTGCCAGCAGTTTAACCGAGGGACAGGGGCCCCCCCAGCATTTT. This codes for CASSLTEGQGPPQHF. This chain connects TRBV7-8 to TRBJ1-5; 10 bases are a match to TRBD1. The CDR3 has 15 residues. The J segment lost 10 bases and the V segment lost 6 bases, leaving 12 bases of the junction unmatched. The germline V gene encodes CDR1 SGHVS and CDR2 FQNEAQ.

This clonotype occurred a few times. A read error is possible here, since a much larger clone lies one base away. V usage is TRBV6-6 and J usage is TRBJ2-5, with D maybe TRBD2 (6 bases). V lost 6 bases, J lost 9 bases, and 14 bases lay in between. Germline lookup yields CDR1 MNHNY and CDR2 SVGAGI (reference sequence). CDR3 length equals 12 residues. The CDR3: CASRRLDEAQYF. The CDR3, as DNA: TGTGCCAGCAGGCGACTAGACGAGGCCCAGTACTTC.

With regard to this clonotype: Its ends do not fully match the called genes, so a read error is possible. The rearrangement links TRBV14 to TRBJ2-3; TRBD2 aligns across 10 bases. Germline V gene data show CDR1 as SGHDN and CDR2 as FVKESK. The CDR3 has 16 amino acids. CDR3 residues: CVSSQVQREGRDTRYF. The CDR3 DNA reads TGTGTCAGCAGCCAGGTTCAGCGGGAGGGCCGTGATACGCGGTATTTT.

This clonotype was recorded once. A junction boundary mismatches the germline segment, possibly from a read error. The J gene is TRBJ2-3, the V gene TRBV6-2 or TRBV6-3, with a weak D call TRBD2 (5 bases). Germline loops: CDR1 MNHEY, CDR2 SVGEGT. This CDR3 has 13 amino acids. In DNA, the CDR3 is TGTACCAGCAGTTACTCGGAGGAGGATACGCAGTATTTT. Amino acid sequence: CTSSYSEEDTQYF.

As concerns this clonotype: This is likely a read error, given that the CDR3 carries no conserved phenylalanine or tryptophan at its end. This chain links TRBV6-5 with TRBJ1-2; TRBD1 matches at 7 bases. The CDR3 runs to 14 residues. V shed 5 bases and J 6 bases; nucleotides not matched to a gene: 9. Germline assignment: CDR1 MNHEY and CDR2 SVGAGI. CDR3: CASSQRGRTHGYTI. The CDR3 DNA sequence: TGTGCCAGCAGTCAAAGGGGGCGCACCCATGGCTACACCATC.

Regarding this clonotype: One junction end disagrees with the germline gene, perhaps due to a read error. This chain joins TRBV6-2 or TRBV6-3 and TRBJ1-5; 7 nucleotides agree with TRBD1. Germline lookup yields CDR1 MNHEY and CDR2 SVGEGT. CDR3 length: 14 residues. The CDR3 loop reads CASSWTGQNQPQLF. CDR3 DNA sequence: TGTGCCAGCAGCTGGACAGGACAAAATCAGCCCCAGCTTTTT.

Comments on this clonotype: A much larger clone differs from this one at a single base, so this may be a read error. The chain couples TRBV12-3 or TRBV12-4 to TRBJ2-2; 13 nucleotides align to TRBD2. Trimming removed 6 bases from V and 3 bases from J; junction bases left unmatched: 4. The length of the CDR3 is 16 residues. CDR3 residues: CASSPGLAGYTGELFF. CDR3 DNA: TGTGCCAGCAGCCCGGGACTAGCGGGATACACCGGGGAGCTGTTTTTT.

About this clonotype itself: This may come from a read error, since a much larger clone is one base off. The rearrangement links TRBV6-1 to TRBJ2-4; perhaps TRBD2 as D (5 bases). Trimming stripped 2 bases from V and 2 bases from J, with 16 bases between. From germline, CDR1 is MNHNS and CDR2 SASEGT. This CDR3 comprises 17 residues. The CDR3 DNA sequence: TGTGCCAGCAGTGAAATTGTGGGAGCTACGACCAAAAACATTCAGTACTTC. It yields the protein CASSEIVGATTKNIQYF.

As concerns this clonotype: Mismatch with germline at one junction end may stem from a read error. The rearrangement links TRBV5-4 to TRBJ2-3; D may be TRBD1 (5 bases). The CDR3 loop spans 15 amino acids. Germline values: CDR1 SGHNT, CDR2 YYREEE (reference sequence). CDR3 protein: CANSLVGRATDTQYF. The DNA of the CDR3 is TGTGCCAACAGCTTGGTGGGCAGGGCGACAGATACGCAGTATTTT.